This T cell receptor beta chain came from a study of shared clonotypes between healthy human individuals. The data were produced by immunoSEQ multiplex PCR, yet TCRdb's version contains in-frame clones alone and is incomplete. The data hold around 1,100,000 clones, with about 72% observed a single time. This clone was seen a single time. The V gene's germline CDR1 is SEHNR and CDR2 FQNEAQ (reference sequence). The CDR3 is 13 residues long. V shed 5 bases and J 6 bases; nucleotides not matched to a gene: 7. The material sequenced was memory CD4+ T cells from PBMCs. Subset of the sample: CD45RA-negative fraction. This sequence was found in a man younger than 35 in good health. Some clones in this sample may be carry-over from other donors' samples. The chain combines TRBV7-9 with TRBJ2-7, with 7 bases matching TRBD1. DNA for the CDR3: TGTGCCAGCAGCCTGACCTGGACAGGCGAGCAGTACTTC. Its protein is CASSLTWTGEQYF.